One sample yielded the 16 T cell receptor beta chains listed below, sequenced in a study of blood T cell repertoires in COVID-19. Sequencing was performed with immunoSEQ multiplex PCR; in TCRdb, only in-frame clones are kept and a portion is missing. This table has approximately 250,000 clones, around four fifths appearing once. The source material was peripheral blood. The receptors stem from a woman aged 55-69 years with active or convalescent COVID-19.

This clone turned up a few times. V gene TRBV6-5 combines with J gene TRBJ1-5, with a weak D call TRBD1 (6 bases). CDR3 length equals 14 residues. Trimming shortened V by 5 bases and J by 0 bases, and 8 bases separated the two germline ends. CDR1 is MNHEY and CDR2 is SVGAGI in the germline V gene. CDR3 in DNA: TGTGCCAGCAGTCCGGACAGTAGCAATCAGCCCCAGCATTTT. It encodes CASSPDSSNQPQHF.

This clone was picked up a small number of times. The J gene is TRBJ2-1, the V gene TRBV5-8; perhaps TRBD1 as D (5 bases). V was shortened by 0 bases and J by 4 bases, with 8 bases between the two germline ends. The CDR3 sequence is 14 residues long. Germline V lookup: CDR1 SGHTS, CDR2 YDEGEE. The CDR3 DNA follows: TGTGCCAGCAGCTTGGAGGGGTGGTACAATGAGCAGTTCTTC. Translation: CASSLEGWYNEQFF.

The chain is built from TRBV11-2 and TRBJ2-5; 9 bases are shared with TRBD1. CDR1 SGHAT and CDR2 FQNNGV come from the germline V gene. V dropped 3 bases and J dropped 5; count of bases not matched to a gene: 4. This CDR3 comprises 14 residues. CDR3 coding DNA: TGTGCCAGCAGCTTGGGGACAGGGTACGAGACCCAGTACTTC. Its translation: CASSLGTGYETQYF.

The gene calls are TRBV7-9 and TRBJ2-1; D unclear. This CDR3 region has 15 residues. The V gene lost 5 bases and the J gene lost 6 bases, with 17 bases spanning the gap. Germline CDR1 is SEHNR and CDR2 is FQNEAQ (reference sequence). Here the CDR3 DNA reads TGTGCCAGCAGCCCAGGCGTTAGGTTAACCAATGAGCAGTTCTTC. Its protein is CASSPGVRLTNEQFF. Drawing the rest from reference TRBV7-9 and TRBJ2-1, the complete variable domain is DTGVSQNPRHKITKRGQNVTFRCDPISEHNRLYWYRQTLGQGPEFLTYFQNEAQLEKSRLLSDRFSAERPKGSFSTLEIQRTEQGDSAMYLCASSPGVRLTNEQFFGPGTRLTVL.

V and J are TRBV6-5 and TRBJ2-5, with 9 bases identical to TRBD2. This CDR3 comprises 14 residues. Germline V gene data show CDR1 as MNHEY and CDR2 as SVGAGI. The trim removed 8 bases at V and 6 bases at J, leaving 10 bases unmatched. The CDR3 DNA is TGTGCCAGCGAAGGCCTAGCGGGGTTAAAGACCCAGTACTTC. It is translated as CASEGLAGLKTQYF.

The rearrangement uses TRBV20-1 and TRBJ1-3; possibly TRBD1 for D (6 bases). The CDR3 totals 15 residues. V was cut by 3 bases and J by 2 bases, with 14 bases left in between. Per germline, CDR1 DFQATT and CDR2 SNEGSKA (reference sequence). This CDR3 is CSASDGQPTGNTIYF. In DNA, the CDR3 is TGCAGTGCTAGTGATGGACAGCCTACTGGAAACACCATATATTTT.

The chain employs TRBV6-5 and TRBJ2-1; 10 bases match TRBD1. The V gene's germline CDR1 is MNHEY and CDR2 SVGAGI. V gave up 2 bases and J gave up 9 bases; unmatched junction bases: 4. The CDR3 has 14 residues. In DNA, the CDR3 is TGTGCCAGCAGTTACGGGACAGGGGTTAGTGAGCAGTTCTTC. Amino acids: CASSYGTGVSEQFF.

The chain has TRBV4-1 and TRBJ2-1; D perhaps matches TRBD2 (5 bases). The CDR3 is made up of 14 amino acids. Trimming removed 4 bases from V and 7 bases from J, with 14 bases in between. The germline V gene encodes CDR1 MGHRA and CDR2 YSYEKL. CDR3 coding DNA: TGCGCCAGCAGCCCTAGGCTTCCGGGAAATGAGCAGTTCTTC. Its protein product is CASSPRLPGNEQFF.

The chain combines TRBV2 with TRBJ2-2, with a tentative D call TRBD1 (5 bases). The CDR3 is 15 amino acids. CDR1 is SNHLY and CDR2 is FYNNEI in the germline V gene. Trimming removed 3 bases at V and 5 bases at J, with 13 bases between. CDR3 nucleotides: TGTGCCAGCAGTGAGGGCAGGGTTTCTACCGGGGAGCTGTTTTTT. As protein: CASSEGRVSTGELFF.

In its sample, this clone was seen once. This chain connects TRBV5-8 to TRBJ2-5; weak D call: TRBD2 (6 bases). The CDR3 is 13 amino acids. Trimming cost V 0 bases and J 5 bases, with 8 bases left between them. Per germline, CDR1 SGHTS and CDR2 YDEGEE. Here the CDR3 DNA reads TGTGCCAGCAGCTTGGTTCGGGGGGAGACCCAGTACTTC. Its translation is CASSLVRGETQYF.

The chain employs TRBV10-3 and TRBJ2-2; TRBD2 agrees at 14 bases. V was pared by 4 bases and J by 5 bases, with 6 bases of the junction left unmatched. The CDR3 is 17 residues long. Germline CDR1 is ENHRY and CDR2 is SYGVKD. CDR3 in amino acids: CAISAGTSGSETGELFF. DNA of the CDR3: TGTGCCATCAGTGCCGGGACTAGCGGGAGTGAAACCGGGGAGCTGTTTTTT.

This chain joins TRBV6-5 and TRBJ1-2, with 12 nucleotides matching TRBD1. The CDR3 covers 15 residues. The V gene's germline CDR1 is MNHEY and CDR2 SVGAGI. J was trimmed by 7 bases and V by 2 bases; bases with no gene match: 5. The CDR3 sequence is CASSYGGQGAGGYTF. The CDR3 DNA sequence: TGTGCCAGCAGTTACGGGGGACAGGGGGCCGGTGGCTACACCTTC.

V usage is TRBV6-5 and J usage is TRBJ2-7, with 9 nucleotides matching TRBD1. J was trimmed by 1 base and V by 6 bases; bases with no gene match: 7. The CDR3 runs 15 residues. Germline CDR1 is MNHEY and CDR2 is SVGAGI. Here the CDR3 DNA reads TGTGCCAGCAGGAGCAGGACAGGGGCTTCCTACGAGCAGTACGTC. It encodes CASRSRTGASYEQYV.

The V and J genes are TRBV7-8 and TRBJ2-7; 11 bases are shared with TRBD1. Germline loops: CDR1 SGHVS, CDR2 FQNEAQ. CDR3 size: 15 residues. V gave up 4 bases and J gave up 1 base; unmatched junction bases: 3. The CDR3 region is CASSSGTGGSYEQYF. CDR3 nucleotides: TGTGCCAGCAGCTCCGGGACAGGGGGATCCTACGAGCAGTACTTC.

V usage is TRBV30 and J usage is TRBJ1-6, with 9 bases that match TRBD1. The germline CDR1 and CDR2 sequences are GTSNPN and SVGIG (reference sequence). After removal of 5 bases from V and 10 bases from J, the junction contained 9 bases not matched to a gene. The length of the CDR3 is 14 residues. CDR3 in DNA: TGTGCCTGGTCCTCGGACAGGGGTGGATCACCCCTCCACTTT. Translated, it gives CAWSSDRGGSPLHF.

J is TRBJ2-1 and V is TRBV2; TRBD2 aligns across 13 bases. Germline loops: CDR1 SNHLY, CDR2 FYNNEI. J lost 7 bases, V lost 8 bases, and 5 bases had no gene match. This CDR3 is 14 amino acids long. DNA of the CDR3: TGTGCCAGCGGGGGACTAGCGGGGTGGAATGAGCAGTTCTTC. Its translation is CASGGLAGWNEQFF.